The present entry profiles one TCR beta chain with its context. One end of the junction is discordant with germline, which a read error may explain. The sample comes from a study of tumor-infiltrating lymphocytes in primary liver carcinoma. About the research overall: Read depth, roughly 3.65 to 8 million productive TCRbeta reads, did not differ significantly between tissues.

A primer in the constant region served to generate TCR beta cDNA from 450 to 650 ng of total RNA. Library construction for TCR beta comprised three nested multiplex PCR rounds performed with slightly modified ARM-PCR. Running 10 cycles apiece, the first two PCR rounds relied on TRBV1-TRBV30 forward primers together with a C-beta reverse primer. In TCRdb, the multiplex PCR reads were re-called with MiXCR into one record per CDR3 protein. The profile shows fewer than 200,000 distinct CDR3 sequences, around 81% of them singletons. Joint extraction of RNA and DNA used about 17-32 mg of bulk tissue that was unsorted. CDR3 length equals 15 residues. CDR1 and CDR2 (germline): SGHTS, YDEGEE.

The chain employs TRBV5-8 and TRBJ2-3, with TRBD2 identical over 9 bases. Sequences were obtained from tumor tissue from primary liver carcinoma. The receptor was derived from a man in his forties with primary liver carcinoma and hepatitis B virus infection. The chain's CDR3 is CVSSRGRAMADTQYF. CDR3 in DNA: TGTGTCAGCAGTCGCGGGAGGGCCATGGCAGATACGCAGTATTTT.